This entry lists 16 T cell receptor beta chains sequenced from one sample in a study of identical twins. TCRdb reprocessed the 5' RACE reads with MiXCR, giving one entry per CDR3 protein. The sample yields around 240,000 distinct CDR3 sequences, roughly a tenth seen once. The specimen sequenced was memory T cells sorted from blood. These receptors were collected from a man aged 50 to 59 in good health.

The DNA of the CDR3 is TGCAGTGCTAGGCACAGTGTGGGGACCCAGTACTTC. Translation gives CSARHSVGTQYF. The chain combines TRBV20-1 with TRBJ2-5, with unresolved D. V shed 3 bases and J shed 7 bases, with 12 bases lying between them. The germline gives CDR1 DFQATT, CDR2 SNEGSKA (reference sequence). The CDR3 loop spans 12 amino acids.

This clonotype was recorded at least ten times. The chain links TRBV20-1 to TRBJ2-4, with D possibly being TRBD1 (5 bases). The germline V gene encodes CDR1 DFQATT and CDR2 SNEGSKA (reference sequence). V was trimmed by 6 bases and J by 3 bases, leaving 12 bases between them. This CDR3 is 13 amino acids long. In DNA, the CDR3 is TGCAGTGCCAAGGATAGGGGCAAAAACATTCAGTACTTC. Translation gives CSAKDRGKNIQYF.

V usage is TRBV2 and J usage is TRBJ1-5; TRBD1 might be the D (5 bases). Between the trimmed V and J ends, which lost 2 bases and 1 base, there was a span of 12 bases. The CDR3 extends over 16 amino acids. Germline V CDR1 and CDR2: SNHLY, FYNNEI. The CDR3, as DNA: TGTGCCAGCAGTGAAACATGGGGCCGGAGCAATCAGCCCCAGCATTTT. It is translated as CASSETWGRSNQPQHF.

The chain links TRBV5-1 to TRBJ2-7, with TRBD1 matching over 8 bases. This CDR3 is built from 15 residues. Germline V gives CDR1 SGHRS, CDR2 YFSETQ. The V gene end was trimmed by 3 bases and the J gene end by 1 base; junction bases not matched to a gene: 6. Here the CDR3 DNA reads TGCGCCAGCAGCTGGACAACAGGGGGGTCCTACGAGCAGTACTTC. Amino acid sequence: CASSWTTGGSYEQYF.

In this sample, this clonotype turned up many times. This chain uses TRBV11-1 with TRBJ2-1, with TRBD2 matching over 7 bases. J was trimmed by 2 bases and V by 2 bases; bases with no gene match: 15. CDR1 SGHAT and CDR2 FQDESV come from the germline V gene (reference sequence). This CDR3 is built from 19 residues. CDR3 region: CASSLSFLRRRGTYNEQFF. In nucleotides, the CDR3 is TGTGCCAGCAGCTTATCGTTTTTACGTCGGCGGGGGACCTACAATGAGCAGTTCTTC. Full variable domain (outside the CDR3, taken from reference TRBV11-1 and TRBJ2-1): EAEVAQSPRYKITEKSQAVAFWCDPISGHATLYWYRQILGQGPELLVQFQDESVVDDSQLPKDRFSAERLKGVDSTLKIQPAELGDSAMYLCASSLSFLRRRGTYNEQFFGPGTRLTVL.

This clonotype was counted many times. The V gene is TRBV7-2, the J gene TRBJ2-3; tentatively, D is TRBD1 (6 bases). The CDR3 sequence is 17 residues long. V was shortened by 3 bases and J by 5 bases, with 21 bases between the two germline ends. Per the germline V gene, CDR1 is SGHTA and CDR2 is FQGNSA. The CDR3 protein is CASSLRRGFESGDTQYF. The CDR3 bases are TGTGCCAGCAGCTTGCGCAGGGGTTTCGAGTCGGGAGATACGCAGTATTTT.

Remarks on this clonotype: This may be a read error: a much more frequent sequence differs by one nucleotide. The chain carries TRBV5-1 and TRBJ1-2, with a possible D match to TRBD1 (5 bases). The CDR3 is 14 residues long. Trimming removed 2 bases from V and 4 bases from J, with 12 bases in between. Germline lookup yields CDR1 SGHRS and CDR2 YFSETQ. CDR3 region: CASSLLGEGYGYTF. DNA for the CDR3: TGCGCCAGCAGCTTATTAGGGGAAGGCTATGGCTACACCTTC.

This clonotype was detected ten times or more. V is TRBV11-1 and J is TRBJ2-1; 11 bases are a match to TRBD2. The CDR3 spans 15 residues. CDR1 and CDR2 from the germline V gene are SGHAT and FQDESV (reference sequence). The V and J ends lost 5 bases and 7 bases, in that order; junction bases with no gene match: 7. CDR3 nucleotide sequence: TGTGCCAGCAGCCATAGCGGGAGGGCCGTGAATGAGCAGTTCTTC. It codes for CASSHSGRAVNEQFF. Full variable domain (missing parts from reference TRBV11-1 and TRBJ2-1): EAEVAQSPRYKITEKSQAVAFWCDPISGHATLYWYRQILGQGPELLVQFQDESVVDDSQLPKDRFSAERLKGVDSTLKIQPAELGDSAMYLCASSHSGRAVNEQFFGPGTRLTVL.

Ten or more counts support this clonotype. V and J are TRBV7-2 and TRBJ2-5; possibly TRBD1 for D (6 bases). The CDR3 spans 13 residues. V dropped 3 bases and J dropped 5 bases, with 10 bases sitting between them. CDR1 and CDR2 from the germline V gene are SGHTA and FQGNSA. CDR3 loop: CASSLGAKETQYF. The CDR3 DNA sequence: TGTGCCAGCAGCTTGGGGGCGAAGGAGACCCAGTACTTC.

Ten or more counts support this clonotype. This CDR3 is CASSPKPGTSDTDTQYF. The DNA of the CDR3 is TGTGCCAGCAGCCCAAAACCCGGGACTAGCGACACAGATACGCAGTATTTT. The chain recombines TRBV16 with TRBJ2-3; 10 bases are shared with TRBD2. The CDR3 length is 17 residues. The germline V gene has CDR1 KGHSY and CDR2 FQNENV. With 4 bases clipped from V and 2 bases from J, the junction kept 9 bases outside the gene matches.

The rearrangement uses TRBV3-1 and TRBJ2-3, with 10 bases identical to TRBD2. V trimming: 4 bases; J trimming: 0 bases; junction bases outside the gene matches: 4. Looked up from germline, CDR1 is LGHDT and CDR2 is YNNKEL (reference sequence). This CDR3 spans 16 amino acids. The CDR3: CASSRLSGGSTDTQYF. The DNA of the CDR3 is TGTGCCAGCAGCCGCCTTAGCGGGGGGAGCACAGATACGCAGTATTTT.

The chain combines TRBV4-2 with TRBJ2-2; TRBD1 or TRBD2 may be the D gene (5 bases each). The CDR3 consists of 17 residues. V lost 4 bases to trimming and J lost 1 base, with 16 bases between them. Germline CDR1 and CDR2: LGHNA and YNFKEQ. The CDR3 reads CASSLAGATENTGELFF. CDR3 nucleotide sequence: TGTGCCAGCAGCCTCGCCGGGGCCACTGAGAACACCGGGGAGCTGTTTTTT.

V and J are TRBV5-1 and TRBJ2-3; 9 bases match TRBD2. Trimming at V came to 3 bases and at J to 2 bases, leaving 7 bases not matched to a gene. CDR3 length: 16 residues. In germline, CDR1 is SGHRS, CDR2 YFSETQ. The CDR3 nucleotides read TGCGCCAGCAGCTCCCTGGCGGGGGGGAACACAGATACGCAGTATTTT. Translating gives CASSSLAGGNTDTQYF.

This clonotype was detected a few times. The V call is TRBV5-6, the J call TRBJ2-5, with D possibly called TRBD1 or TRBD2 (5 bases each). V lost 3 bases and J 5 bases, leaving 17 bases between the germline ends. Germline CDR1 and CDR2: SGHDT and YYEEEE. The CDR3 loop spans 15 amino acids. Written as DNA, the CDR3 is TGTGCCAGCAGCTCGGGGCCCACACCCCGGGAGACCCAGTACTTC. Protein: CASSSGPTPRETQYF.

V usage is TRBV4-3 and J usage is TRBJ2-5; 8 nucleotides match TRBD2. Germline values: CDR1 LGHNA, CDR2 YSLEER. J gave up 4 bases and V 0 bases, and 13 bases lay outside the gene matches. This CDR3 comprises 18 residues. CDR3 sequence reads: CASSQDRFSGTRGETQYF. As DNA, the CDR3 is TGCGCCAGCAGCCAAGATCGGTTTAGCGGGACCCGGGGAGAGACCCAGTACTTC.

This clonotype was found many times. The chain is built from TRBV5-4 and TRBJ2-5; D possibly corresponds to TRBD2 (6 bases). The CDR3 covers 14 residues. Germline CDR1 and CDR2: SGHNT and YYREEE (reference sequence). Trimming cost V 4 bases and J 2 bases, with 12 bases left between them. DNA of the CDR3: TGTGCCAGCAGCCGAGGGGACTTGCAAGAGACCCAGTACTTC. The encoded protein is CASSRGDLQETQYF.